Following are 27 T cell receptor beta chains from one sample sequenced in a study of response to subunit inactivated influenza vaccine. TCRdb re-analysed the RT-PCR reads in MiXCR, keeping a single row per CDR3 protein. The table lists 800,000 or so distinct CDR3 sequences, about 20% of them singletons, with 9.5% to 13% in the top ten. The material was PBMCs from blood, obtained 5 days after vaccination. The receptors come from a man aged 45-65 years who received an inactivated influenza vaccine.

This clonotype was picked up a small number of times. The gene calls are TRBV6-1 and TRBJ2-4, with 7 nucleotides matching TRBD1. The V segment lost 5 bases and the J segment 3 bases; nucleotides outside the gene matches: 16. The germline V gene has CDR1 MNHNS and CDR2 SASEGT. CDR3 length equals 18 residues. This CDR3 is CASSQDRVVHPCKNIQYF. DNA for the CDR3: TGTGCCAGCAGTCAAGACAGGGTGGTCCACCCATGCAAAAACATTCAGTACTTC.

This clonotype was recorded a few times. This rearrangement joins TRBV7-2 to TRBJ2-7; TRBD1 agrees at 7 bases. Germline V CDR1 and CDR2: SGHTA, FQGNSA. The junction had 5 bases not matched to a gene; V was cut back by 5 bases and J by 1 base. CDR3 size: 14 residues. Here the CDR3 reads CASSTRDRSYEQYF. In DNA, the CDR3 is TGTGCCAGCAGCACCCGGGACAGATCCTACGAGCAGTACTTC. Full variable domain (missing parts from reference TRBV7-2 and TRBJ2-7): GAGVSQSPSNKVTEKGKDVELRCDPISGHTALYWYRQSLGQGLEFLIYFQGNSAPDKSGLPSDRFSAERTGGSVSTLTIQRTQQEDSAVYLCASSTRDRSYEQYFGPGTRLTVT.

This clonotype showed up just a few times. The rearrangement joins TRBV14 to TRBJ2-7, with a possible D match to TRBD1 (5 bases). The CDR3 is made up of 18 amino acids. V lost 3 bases and J lost 0, with 21 bases in between. Germline-derived CDR1 and CDR2 are SGHDN and FVKESK. The CDR3 coding sequence is TGTGCCAGCAGCCATGCTCCCCGGACGGACAAGACCTCCTACGAGCAGTACTTC. Translated: CASSHAPRTDKTSYEQYF.

The chain uses TRBV4-1 and TRBJ2-1; 7 bases are a match to TRBD1. The germline gives CDR1 MGHRA, CDR2 YSYEKL. CDR3 size: 14 residues. With V trimmed by 1 base and J by 5 bases, 2 bases remained unmatched. The CDR3 loop is CASSQGTGDNEQFF. The CDR3 coding sequence is TGCGCCAGCAGCCAAGGTACAGGGGACAATGAGCAGTTCTTC.

J is TRBJ2-1 and V is TRBV3-1; D unclear. V was pared by 1 base and J by 10 bases, with 5 bases between. Germline assignment: CDR1 LGHDT and CDR2 YNNKEL (reference sequence). The length of the CDR3 is 11 residues. The CDR3 region is CASSQAREQFF. CDR3 nucleotides: TGTGCCAGCAGCCAAGCGAGGGAGCAGTTCTTC.

This clonotype was found a few times. V and J are TRBV12-3 or TRBV12-4 and TRBJ2-1; perhaps TRBD2 as D (6 bases). The CDR3 contains 12 residues. Trimming removed 1 base at V and 15 bases at J, with 13 bases between. This chain's CDR3 is CASSLGLVTWFF. In DNA form, the CDR3 reads TGTGCCAGCAGTTTAGGACTAGTTACTTGGTTCTTC.

The chain uses TRBV7-3 and TRBJ2-1; 7 nucleotides align to TRBD1. Germline trimming cut 5 bases from V and 8 bases from J; bases unmatched to any gene: 6. The CDR3 is 13 residues long. CDR1 and CDR2 (germline): SGHTA, FQGTGA. The chain's CDR3 is CASSRQGGHEQFF. CDR3 nucleotides: TGTGCCAGCAGCCGACAGGGCGGGCATGAGCAGTTCTTC.

This clonotype came up a few times. V gene TRBV5-1 combines with J gene TRBJ2-1; 15 nucleotides line up with TRBD2. There are 15 residues in the CDR3. In germline, CDR1 is SGHRS, CDR2 YFSETQ. After removal of 6 bases from V and 7 bases from J, the junction contained 5 bases not matched to a gene. CDR3: CASTGLAGGSNEQFF. The DNA of the CDR3 is TGCGCCAGCACAGGACTAGCGGGAGGGTCGAATGAGCAGTTCTTC.

This clonotype was seen only a few times. This chain connects TRBV20-1 to TRBJ1-2; D uncertain. CDR1 and CDR2 (germline): DFQATT, SNEGSKA (reference sequence). The CDR3 runs to 16 residues. The germline V and J ends were trimmed by 0 bases and 1 base, with 15 bases remaining between them. Written as DNA, the CDR3 is TGCAGTGCTAGAGACCCCGAACGGTTCAGTAACTATGGCTACACCTTC. Translation: CSARDPERFSNYGYTF.

This clonotype was detected only a few times. CDR3 nucleotides: TGCAGTGCTAGTCCGTTTGCTAGCGGGTCTACCTACGAGCAGTACTTC. Encoded protein: CSASPFASGSTYEQYF. The rearrangement links TRBV20-1 to TRBJ2-7, with 8 bases aligning to TRBD2. Losses at the gene ends were 3 bases for V and 2 bases for J; bases not matched to a gene: 12. The CDR3 is made up of 16 amino acids. Germline values: CDR1 DFQATT, CDR2 SNEGSKA (reference sequence).

The chain combines TRBV16 with TRBJ2-5, with 8 bases identical to TRBD2. Unmatched junction bases numbered 3, after V lost 1 base and J lost 5 bases. This CDR3 is built from 14 residues. The germline V gene encodes CDR1 KGHSY and CDR2 FQNENV. The CDR3 DNA sequence: TGTGCCAGCAGCCAATTATCTAGCGGGGAGACCCAGTACTTC. Its protein is CASSQLSSGETQYF. Based on the CDR3 plus reference TRBV16 and TRBJ2-5, the full variable domain is GEEVAQTPKHLVRGEGQKAKLYCAPIKGHSYVFWYQQVLKNEFKFLISFQNENVFDETGMPKERFSAKCLPNSPCSLEIQATKLEDSAVYFCASSQLSSGETQYFGPGTRLLVL.

The chain recombines TRBV20-1 with TRBJ2-7, with a tentative D call TRBD2 (5 bases). The CDR3 has 12 residues. Between the trimmed V and J ends, which lost 7 bases and 3 bases, there was a span of 13 bases. Germline V gene data show CDR1 as DFQATT and CDR2 as SNEGSKA (reference sequence). The CDR3 sequence: CSVRRDNYEQYF. CDR3 DNA sequence: TGCAGTGTCCGCCGGGATAACTACGAGCAGTACTTC.

This clonotype was picked up a small number of times. The chain couples TRBV4-2 to TRBJ2-7; perhaps TRBD2 as D (5 bases). CDR3 length equals 17 residues. Trimming stripped 4 bases from V and 4 bases from J, with 23 bases between. CDR1 LGHNA and CDR2 YNFKEQ come from the germline V gene. CDR3 loop: CASSPTQVLSAQYEQYF. DNA of the CDR3: TGTGCCAGCAGCCCCACCCAGGTCCTTAGCGCCCAGTACGAGCAGTACTTC.

The chain has TRBV4-2 and TRBJ2-5, with D perhaps being TRBD1 or TRBD2 (5 bases each). V lost 3 bases, J lost 3 bases, and 17 bases lay in between. CDR1 is LGHNA, CDR2 YNFKEQ, per germline. The CDR3 is 16 residues long. The CDR3 DNA reads TGTGCCAGCAGCCACAAGGAAATGGGGGATGAAGAGACCCAGTACTTC. Its protein product is CASSHKEMGDEETQYF.

This clonotype was counted only a few times. The rearrangement joins TRBV7-9 to TRBJ1-2; D call uncertain. V lost 5 bases and J lost 5, with 15 bases in between. The germline CDR1 and CDR2 sequences are SEHNR and FQNEAQ (reference sequence). CDR3 size: 14 residues. For the CDR3, the DNA is TGTGCCAGCAGCCCGAGTCTGAAGTGGTATGGCTACACCTTC. It translates to CASSPSLKWYGYTF.

This clonotype was detected only a few times. The chain uses TRBV7-2 and TRBJ2-1; D unresolved. There are 12 residues in the CDR3. V dropped 5 bases and J dropped 4 bases, with 6 bases sitting between them. CDR1 and CDR2 from the germline V gene are SGHTA and FQGNSA. The CDR3 sequence is CASSAPYNEQFF. The CDR3 DNA follows: TGTGCCAGCAGCGCTCCGTACAATGAGCAGTTCTTC. Together with reference TRBV7-2 and TRBJ2-1, the CDR3 gives the full variable domain: GAGVSQSPSNKVTEKGKDVELRCDPISGHTALYWYRQSLGQGLEFLIYFQGNSAPDKSGLPSDRFSAERTGGSVSTLTIQRTQQEDSAVYLCASSAPYNEQFFGPGTRLTVL.

There are many counts of this clonotype. This chain links TRBV10-3 with TRBJ2-3, with 9 bases aligning to TRBD1. The CDR3 length is 14 residues. CDR1 is ENHRY and CDR2 is SYGVKD in the germline V gene. After removal of 6 bases from V and 5 bases from J, the junction contained 6 bases not matched to a gene. CDR3 region: CAISPGQGVDTQYF. The DNA of the CDR3 is TGTGCCATCAGCCCGGGACAGGGCGTAGATACGCAGTATTTT.

This clonotype was seen more than once but under ten times. The chain is built from TRBV5-5 and TRBJ1-1; D call uncertain. The CDR3 loop spans 14 amino acids. The V gene's germline CDR1 is SGHKS and CDR2 YYEKEE (reference sequence). The V end lost 1 base, the J end lost 0 bases, and 7 bases lay between the germline ends. The CDR3 sequence is CASSLLSVNTEAFF. The DNA for the CDR3 is TGTGCCAGCAGCTTGTTATCAGTGAACACTGAAGCTTTCTTT.

The gene calls are TRBV5-6 and TRBJ2-4; either TRBD1 or TRBD2 may supply D (5 bases each). V was pared by 4 bases and J by 3 bases, with 17 bases between. There are 16 residues in the CDR3. From germline, CDR1 is SGHDT and CDR2 YYEEEE. The CDR3 region has the DNA TGTGCCAGCAGCCTACGTGGGACGGCTCGCAAAAACATTCAGTACTTC. Residues: CASSLRGTARKNIQYF.

The V gene is TRBV6-1, the J gene TRBJ1-2; tentative D call: TRBD1 (6 bases). The CDR3 consists of 15 residues. V gave up 4 bases and J gave up 4 bases, with 16 bases separating them. The V gene's germline CDR1 is MNHNS and CDR2 SASEGT. Here the CDR3 DNA reads TGTGCCAGCAGTGCTAATATACAGGGAAGCTATGGCTACACCTTC. Protein sequence: CASSANIQGSYGYTF.

V and J are TRBV25-1 and TRBJ1-6, with D unclear. Per the germline V gene, CDR1 is MGHDK and CDR2 is SYGVNS. Trimming pared 1 base from V and 0 bases from J, leaving 10 bases between. This CDR3 has 17 amino acids. The CDR3 sequence is CASSESLMSSYNSPLHF. As DNA, the CDR3 is TGTGCCAGCAGTGAATCCCTTATGAGCTCCTATAATTCACCCCTCCACTTT.

This clonotype has only a few counts. The rearrangement joins TRBV10-3 to TRBJ1-1; D remains unclear. The CDR3 runs 13 residues. The germline CDR1 and CDR2 sequences are ENHRY and SYGVKD. Trimming shortened V by 0 bases and J by 11 bases, and 13 bases separated the two germline ends. The CDR3 DNA is TGTGCCATCAGTGAGTCTTCAGGCAGAAGGGCTTTCTTT. Protein: CAISESSGRRAFF.

J is TRBJ2-7 and V is TRBV20-1, with 8 positions matching TRBD1. V shed 4 bases and J 5 bases; nucleotides not matched to a gene: 10. Germline CDR1 is DFQATT and CDR2 is SNEGSKA (reference sequence). The CDR3 runs 14 residues. Here the CDR3 reads CSAITGTGVNEQYF. In DNA, the CDR3 is TGCAGTGCTATAACCGGGACAGGTGTTAACGAGCAGTACTTC.

The rearrangement joins TRBV30 to TRBJ1-1; no firm D call. V was shortened by 2 bases and J by 1 base, with 5 bases between the two germline ends. The germline V gene encodes CDR1 GTSNPN and CDR2 SVGIG (reference sequence). This CDR3 is built from 12 residues. The CDR3: CAWSPGNTEAFF. The CDR3, as DNA: TGTGCCTGGAGTCCAGGGAACACTGAAGCTTTCTTT. Full variable domain (outside the CDR3, taken from reference TRBV30 and TRBJ1-1): SQTIHQWPATLVQPVGSPLSLECTVEGTSNPNLYWYRQAAGRGLQLLFYSVGIGQISSEVPQNLSASRPQDRQFILSSKKLLLSDSGFYLCAWSPGNTEAFFGQGTRLTVV.

This chain connects TRBV20-1 to TRBJ2-7, with TRBD1 identical over 9 bases. CDR3 length: 14 residues. Germline CDR1 DFQATT, CDR2 SNEGSKA (reference sequence). After removal of 3 bases from V and 3 bases from J, the junction contained 6 bases not matched to a gene. CDR3: CSASWNRGHYEQYF. CDR3 bases: TGCAGTGCTAGTTGGAACAGGGGGCACTACGAGCAGTACTTC.

The CDR3 loop is CASSWSSEYQETQYF. For the CDR3, the DNA is TGTGCCAGCAGCTGGTCCAGCGAGTACCAAGAGACCCAGTACTTC. This chain uses TRBV5-6 with TRBJ2-5, with D hard to call. CDR1 is SGHDT and CDR2 is YYEEEE in the germline V gene. With 3 bases removed from V and 0 bases from J, the gap between germline ends came to 12 bases. The length of the CDR3 is 15 residues.

This sequence joins TRBV5-1 and TRBJ2-5; D is unclear. CDR3 length: 14 amino acids. The germline V and J ends were trimmed by 0 bases and 2 bases, with 8 bases remaining between them. CDR1 and CDR2 from the germline V gene are SGHRS and YFSETQ. CDR3 residues: CASSLATTQETQYF. The CDR3, as DNA: TGCGCCAGCAGCTTGGCAACTACACAAGAGACCCAGTACTTC.